The clone carrying this T cell receptor beta chain has just a few counts. What it recognizes is unknown. The sample originates from a study of beta chain features in type 1 diabetes. Study-wide results and limits: The question left open here concerned HLA type influencing TCRB rearrangement. Lower insertion and higher deletion counts appeared at VDJ junctions in type 1 diabetes patients.

The whole isolated RNA underwent reverse transcription, so sequencing captured expressed TCRB transcripts. Produced via immunoSEQ multiplex PCR; TCRdb's table is partial and in-frame only. Here the sample spans under 900,000 clones, 17% being singletons. Germline CDR1 MNHNY, CDR2 SVGAGI (reference sequence). Trimming shortened V by 7 bases and J by 2 bases, and 14 bases separated the two germline ends. There are 14 residues in the CDR3. The receptor's source is a woman between 18 and 29 years old in good health. The sample taken for sequencing was naive CD4+ T cells from blood. This sequence joins TRBV6-6 and TRBJ1-2, with D hard to call. The CDR3 nucleotides are TGTGCCAGCACCGTAAAGGAGAGAAACTATGGCTACACCTTC. Its translation is CASTVKERNYGYTF.